The 28 T cell receptor beta chains presented below share a single source sample, sequenced in a study of cytomegalovirus exposure and HLA in healthy donors. The PCR contained 60 Vbeta and 13 Jbeta primers. Method: immunoSEQ multiplex PCR; TCRdb's copy keeps in-frame clones and lacks some. The repertoire holds 150,000 to 250,000 clones, with approximately 78% as singletons. Sequenced material: PBMCs. The receptors derive from a woman between 50 and 59 years old in good health and CMV-seropositive.

The chain is built from TRBV7-9 and TRBJ2-7; 14 bases map to TRBD2. The CDR3 totals 17 residues. Germline CDR1 is SEHNR and CDR2 is FQNEAQ (reference sequence). Trimming removed 2 bases from V and 4 bases from J; junction bases left unmatched: 7. CDR3 region: CASSLKAGTSGGYEQYF. The CDR3 DNA reads TGTGCCAGCAGCTTAAAGGCCGGGACTAGCGGGGGATACGAGCAGTACTTC.

The chain joins TRBV9 to TRBJ2-2, with D tentatively TRBD1 (6 bases). CDR1 is SGDLS and CDR2 is YYNGEE in the germline V gene. Trimming took 0 bases from V and 4 from J, leaving 7 bases between them. This CDR3 spans 14 amino acids. Here the CDR3 DNA reads TGTGCCAGCAGCGTAGACAGGGTCACCGGGGAGCTGTTTTTT. It yields the protein CASSVDRVTGELFF.

This chain links TRBV6-1 with TRBJ2-7; 13 positions agree with TRBD2. The germline V gene has CDR1 MNHNS and CDR2 SASEGT. With V trimmed by 7 bases and J by 1 base, 4 bases remained unmatched. CDR3 length equals 15 residues. CDR3: CASTGGLAGSYEQYF. Here the CDR3 DNA reads TGTGCCAGCACGGGGGGACTAGCGGGATCCTACGAGCAGTACTTC.

This chain uses TRBV29-1 with TRBJ2-5; D is undetermined. This CDR3 region has 14 residues. The germline V gene encodes CDR1 SQVTM and CDR2 ANQGSEA. V was cut by 1 base and J by 5 bases, with 14 bases left in between. CDR3 protein: CSVEGRRPGETQYF. The CDR3 DNA follows: TGCAGCGTTGAAGGGCGGCGACCTGGTGAGACCCAGTACTTC.

CDR3 in DNA: TGTGCCAGCAGCTTTGACAGAAATTCACCCCTCCACTTT. Encoded protein: CASSFDRNSPLHF. The chain employs TRBV7-2 and TRBJ1-6; D is perhaps TRBD1 (5 bases). This CDR3 spans 13 amino acids. The V end was cut by 3 bases, the J end by 7 bases, with 7 bases between. Germline V gives CDR1 SGHTA, CDR2 FQGNSA.

Only one count was recorded for this clone. V and J are TRBV19 and TRBJ2-5, with 7 bases matching TRBD2. The CDR3 extends over 14 amino acids. V lost 5 bases and J lost 1; bases outside the gene matches: 4. Germline CDR1 reads LNHDA; CDR2 reads SQIVND (reference sequence). The CDR3 loop is CASSPGLVQETQYF. CDR3 nucleotide sequence: TGTGCCAGTAGTCCAGGACTAGTCCAAGAGACCCAGTACTTC.

J is TRBJ2-1 and V is TRBV11-2; 14 bases are shared with TRBD2. CDR3 size: 16 residues. Trimming cost V 0 bases and J 10 bases; bases outside gene matches: 5. Germline V gene sequence: CDR1 SGHAT, CDR2 FQNNGV. This chain's CDR3 is CASSLDPRTSGGEQFF. DNA of the CDR3: TGTGCCAGCAGCTTAGACCCTAGGACTAGCGGGGGGGAGCAGTTCTTC.

The chain has TRBV11-3 and TRBJ2-5, with TRBD2 as a possible D gene (7 bases). V was clipped by 5 bases and J by 1 base, with 11 bases between them. The CDR3 loop spans 14 amino acids. Germline-derived CDR1 and CDR2 are SGHNT and YENEEA. CDR3 nucleotides: TGTGCCAGCAGCCGGGGGGCCAGCCAAGAGACCCAGTACTTC. This translates into CASSRGASQETQYF. Combining the CDR3 with reference TRBV11-3 and TRBJ2-5 gives the whole variable domain EAGVVQSPRYKIIEKKQPVAFWCNPISGHNTLYWYLQNLGQGPELLIRYENEEAVDDSQLPKDRFSAERLKGVDSTLKIQPAELGDSAVYLCASSRGASQETQYFGPGTRLLVL.

The rearrangement uses TRBV11-2 and TRBJ1-1; no clear D. Germline values: CDR1 SGHAT, CDR2 FQNNGV. This CDR3 contains 12 residues. V lost 3 bases, J lost 10 bases, and 12 bases lay in between. This CDR3 reads CASSFGSVGAFF. For the CDR3, the DNA is TGTGCCAGCAGCTTCGGGTCAGTGGGAGCTTTCTTT.

The CDR3 protein is CASRPPSGGATDTQYF. The CDR3 bases are TGTGCAAGTCGCCCACCGTCGGGGGGCGCAACAGATACGCAGTATTTT. The chain joins TRBV12-2 to TRBJ2-3; TRBD2, the D gene given by the table, was not confirmed from the DNA. TRBV12-2 is reported as a pseudogene. The CDR3 is made up of 16 amino acids.

The chain combines TRBV6-5 with TRBJ2-3, with 11 bases fitting TRBD1. This CDR3 contains 15 residues. The germline CDR1 and CDR2 sequences are MNHEY and SVGAGI. Trimming took 2 bases from V and 4 from J; bases not matched to a gene: 2. The DNA for the CDR3 is TGTGCCAGCAGTTACAGGGACAGGGGGTCAGATACGCAGTATTTT. Translated: CASSYRDRGSDTQYF.

The chain joins TRBV29-1 to TRBJ1-6, with D maybe TRBD1 (5 bases). This CDR3 spans 12 amino acids. V shed 6 bases and J shed 10 bases, with 13 bases lying between them. Germline CDR1 reads SQVTM; CDR2 reads ANQGSEA. CDR3 coding DNA: TGCAGCGTGGGGGGAGGGGACTCACCCCTCCACTTT. This sequence encodes CSVGGGDSPLHF. The complete variable domain, with remaining parts taken from reference TRBV29-1 and TRBJ1-6, reads SAVISQKPSRDICQRGTSLTIQCQVDSQVTMMFWYRQQPGQSLTLIATANQGSEATYESGFVIDKFPISRPNLTFSTLTVSNMSPEDSSIYLCSVGGGDSPLHFGNGTRLTVT.

The chain carries TRBV11-3 and TRBJ1-1; D is unclear. This CDR3 is built from 13 residues. CDR1 SGHNT and CDR2 YENEEA come from the germline V gene. V lost 3 bases to trimming and J lost 3 bases, with 8 bases between them. CDR3 amino acids: CASSFQSDTEAFF. In DNA, the CDR3 is TGTGCCAGCAGCTTCCAGAGCGACACTGAAGCTTTCTTT.

J is TRBJ2-1 and V is TRBV9; maybe TRBD1 (8 bases). Trimming pared 0 bases from V and 9 bases from J, leaving 13 bases between. There are 14 residues in the CDR3. The germline V gene has CDR1 SGDLS and CDR2 YYNGEE. The CDR3 sequence: CASSVETGGGEQFF. In nucleotides, the CDR3 is TGTGCCAGCAGCGTAGAAACAGGGGGGGGTGAGCAGTTCTTC.

This clone has more than one count but fewer than ten. CDR3 bases: TGCGCCAGCAACCCAACAACAACAGCTAACTATGGCTACACCTTC. It translates to CASNPTTTANYGYTF. This chain connects TRBV4-1 to TRBJ1-2; unclear D gene. The CDR3 spans 15 residues. Trimming cost V 7 bases and J 0 bases, with 15 bases left between them. Germline V gene data show CDR1 as MGHRA and CDR2 as YSYEKL.

The rearrangement joins TRBV18 to TRBJ1-2; D is perhaps TRBD1 (6 bases). The CDR3 length is 15 residues. Trimming pared 0 bases from V and 4 bases from J, leaving 12 bases between. The germline CDR1 and CDR2 sequences are KGHSH and LQKENI. DNA of the CDR3: TGTGCCAGCTCACCACCGGGGGGGCAAGTCTATGGCTACACCTTC. It codes for CASSPPGGQVYGYTF.

The gene calls are TRBV27 and TRBJ2-3; 8 bases align to TRBD2. The ends lost 7 bases at V and 0 bases at J; junction bases unmatched: 3. The CDR3 contains 14 residues. Germline V gene data show CDR1 as MNHEY and CDR2 as SMNVEV (reference sequence). CDR3 coding DNA: TGTGCCAGCAAAGCGGGGGCTAGCACAGATACGCAGTATTTT. Its translation is CASKAGASTDTQYF.

The V and J genes are TRBV28 and TRBJ1-3; no clear D. The CDR3 covers 14 residues. Germline-derived CDR1 and CDR2 are MDHEN and SYDVKM. Between the trimmed V and J ends, which lost 3 bases and 2 bases, there was a span of 8 bases. CDR3 residues: CASSLAGTGNTIYF. In nucleotides, the CDR3 is TGTGCCAGCAGTTTGGCGGGGACTGGAAACACCATATATTTT.

The chain links TRBV5-6 to TRBJ1-5; 7 bases fit TRBD1. V lost 3 bases, J lost 0 bases, and 6 bases stayed unmatched. The CDR3 totals 16 residues. The germline CDR1 and CDR2 sequences are SGHDT and YYEEEE. CDR3 residues: CASSSRTGYSNQPQHF. DNA for the CDR3: TGTGCCAGCAGCTCAAGGACAGGCTATAGCAATCAGCCCCAGCATTTT.

The chain combines TRBV5-8 with TRBJ1-2, with 8 bases aligning to TRBD1. CDR3 size: 15 residues. With V trimmed by 4 bases and J by 6 bases, 11 bases remained unmatched. Germline V gene lookup returns CDR1 SGHTS and CDR2 YDEGEE. The CDR3 coding sequence is TGTGCCAGCAGCCGGGGGGCAGGGGGCTTTGATGGCTACACCTTC. Amino acid sequence: CASSRGAGGFDGYTF.

The chain links TRBV7-2 to TRBJ1-2, with 8 bases aligning to TRBD1. This CDR3 has 14 amino acids. The junction had 5 bases not matched to a gene; V was cut back by 2 bases and J by 6 bases. Germline V gene data show CDR1 as SGHTA and CDR2 as FQGNSA. The CDR3 protein is CASSLQRTGHGYTF. CDR3 in DNA: TGTGCCAGCAGCTTACAAAGGACAGGGCATGGCTACACCTTC.

V is TRBV5-1 and J is TRBJ2-1; 7 bases map to TRBD2. V dropped 4 bases and J dropped 3; count of bases not matched to a gene: 10. In germline, CDR1 is SGHRS, CDR2 YFSETQ. The CDR3 runs to 16 residues. This chain's CDR3 is CASSPILSGNYNEQFF. The CDR3 DNA reads TGCGCCAGCAGCCCCATACTCAGCGGGAACTACAATGAGCAGTTCTTC.

The chain links TRBV11-2 to TRBJ2-1; possible D gene TRBD2, 5 bases. Looked up from germline, CDR1 is SGHAT and CDR2 is FQNNGV. The CDR3 is made up of 13 amino acids. The V gene lost 0 bases and the J gene lost 12 bases, with 12 bases spanning the gap. CDR3 bases: TGTGCCAGCAGCTTAGACCCTAGCAGTGTGCAGTTCTTC. Its protein is CASSLDPSSVQFF.

With respect to this clone: A read error may account for a junction end that differs from germline. This chain links TRBV10-2 with TRBJ2-6; D possibly corresponds to TRBD1 (5 bases). The CDR3 contains 14 residues. From germline, CDR1 is WSHSY and CDR2 SAAADI. The CDR3 reads CASSDNSGANGLTF. The DNA of the CDR3 is TGCGCCAGCAGTGACAACTCTGGGGCCAACGGCCTGACTTTC.

This chain connects TRBV5-1 to TRBJ1-1, with TRBD1 identical over 7 bases. This CDR3 contains 15 residues. CDR1 SGHRS and CDR2 YFSETQ come from the germline V gene. V lost 3 bases, J lost 5 bases, and 10 bases stayed unmatched. The CDR3 reads CASSYDPTGQTEAFF. The CDR3 DNA follows: TGCGCCAGCAGCTATGACCCGACAGGGCAGACTGAAGCTTTCTTT.

This sequence joins TRBV11-3 and TRBJ2-2, with no clear D. Germline CDR1 and CDR2: SGHNT and YENEEA. CDR3 size: 13 residues. V was shortened by 4 bases and J by 3 bases, with 6 bases between the two germline ends. The CDR3 loop reads CASSSQDTGELFF. The CDR3 DNA sequence: TGTGCCAGCAGCTCTCAGGACACCGGGGAGCTGTTTTTT.

The chain joins TRBV19 to TRBJ2-1, with TRBD2 matching 7 bases. The CDR3 covers 13 residues. V lost 1 base, J lost 12 bases, and 6 bases stayed unmatched. CDR1 LNHDA and CDR2 SQIVND come from the germline V gene (reference sequence). DNA of the CDR3: TGTGCCAGTAGTATAGGAGGGCGGGAGACGCAGTTCTTC. This encodes CASSIGGRETQFF.

This chain connects TRBV2 to TRBJ2-2; 8 bases agree with TRBD1. CDR1 and CDR2 from the germline V gene are SNHLY and FYNNEI. V lost 10 bases, J lost 4 bases, and 8 bases stayed unmatched. The CDR3 totals 14 residues. The CDR3 loop is CAIRARGLTGELFF. CDR3 bases: TGTGCCATCAGGGCCAGGGGGCTCACCGGGGAGCTGTTTTTT. The full variable domain, its missing parts supplied by reference TRBV2 and TRBJ2-2, is EPEVTQTPSHQVTQMGQEVILRCVPISNHLYFYWYRQILGQKVEFLVSFYNNEISEKSEIFDDQFSVERPDGSNFTLKIRSTKLEDSAMYFCAIRARGLTGELFFGEGSRLTVL.